This entry describes one T cell receptor beta chain. Its target is not known. These data are taken from a study of CD8+ T cells in alopecia areata. Findings and limits, study-wide: Resident alphabeta T cells of normal skin are also sequenced in scalp samples. Higher clonality than in normal scalp was seen in lesional scalp, especially alopecia totalis/universalis.

After isolation, RNA underwent reverse transcription to generate cDNA as the sequencing template. Profiled with immunoSEQ multiplex PCR; TCRdb holds only in-frame clones, not every one. Altogether about 200,000 clones are present, roughly three fifths being singletons, with the ten largest covering nearly 5%. This receptor was identified in a human donor in good health. Sequences were obtained from CD8+ T cells sorted from blood.

The DNA for the CDR3 is TGTGCCAGCAGCCTCCAATACGAGCAGTACTTC. Translating gives CASSLQYEQYF. V is TRBV5-6 and J is TRBJ2-7; D remains ambiguous. The germline CDR1 and CDR2 sequences are SGHDT and YYEEEE. Trimming removed 4 bases from V and 4 bases from J, with 6 bases in between. CDR3 length: 11 amino acids.